The present T cell receptor beta chain was sequenced within a study of blood T cell repertoires in COVID-19. The CDR3 is 14 residues long. Germline CDR1 is KGHSH and CDR2 is LQKENI. Trimming cost V 3 bases and J 0 bases, with 9 bases left between them. Clones were sequenced by immunoSEQ multiplex PCR, and TCRdb holds only the in-frame ones, with some missing. The sample contains about 150,000 clones, roughly 85% of which appear only once. Sequences were obtained from peripheral blood. This TCR came from a man between 65 and 85 years old with acute or convalescent COVID-19. This chain links TRBV18 with TRBJ2-7; D is unclear. The CDR3 nucleotides read TGTGCCAGCTCACCGGGCGCCTCCTCCTACGAGCAGTACTTC. This gives the protein CASSPGASSYEQYF.